The 6 T cell receptor beta chains presented below share a single source sample, sequenced in a study of T cells after yellow fever vaccination. TCRdb recomputed calls from the 5' RACE reads with MiXCR, one row per CDR3 protein. The profile shows nearly 550,000 distinct CDR3 sequences, around 21% of them singletons. This specimen was PBMCs, taken 15 days after the yellow fever booster vaccination. The receptors were sampled from a man aged 25-40 years who received the YFV17D yellow fever vaccine.

This clonotype occurred a few times. DNA of the CDR3: TGTGCCAGCAGGGAGGTTTCGGAAGCTTTCTTT. Protein sequence: CASREVSEAFF. V and J are TRBV25-1 and TRBJ1-1; D uncertain. The length of the CDR3 is 11 residues. Trimming stripped 6 bases from V and 8 bases from J, with 10 bases between. From germline, CDR1 is MGHDK and CDR2 SYGVNS.

This clonotype has only a few counts. The chain employs TRBV12-3 or TRBV12-4 and TRBJ1-2; a possible D gene is TRBD1 (5 bases). This CDR3 is built from 13 residues. V was pared by 3 bases and J by 8 bases, with 13 bases between. The CDR3 reads CASSFGRAGGYTF. As DNA, the CDR3 is TGTGCCAGCAGTTTTGGCAGGGCGGGGGGCTACACCTTC.

This clonotype was found a few times. The CDR3 region is CASSDSFTGELFF. Written as DNA, the CDR3 is TGTGCCAGCAGTGACTCTTTCACCGGGGAGCTGTTTTTT. The V call is TRBV2, the J call TRBJ2-2; no reliable D call. Germline assignment: CDR1 SNHLY and CDR2 FYNNEI. The germline V and J ends were trimmed by 3 bases and 4 bases, with 6 bases remaining between them. This CDR3 region has 13 residues.

The J gene is TRBJ2-1, the V gene TRBV10-3; 12 bases fit TRBD2. The V segment lost 10 bases and the J segment 0 bases; nucleotides outside the gene matches: 13. The CDR3 sequence is 18 residues long. CDR1 and CDR2 (germline): ENHRY, SYGVKD. CDR3 nucleotide sequence: TGTGCCACCTGGGGGCTAGCGGGAGGGAGAAGCTCCTACAATGAGCAGTTCTTC. Encoded protein: CATWGLAGGRSSYNEQFF.

This clonotype was picked up a small number of times. The chain carries TRBV24-1 and TRBJ2-5, with 12 bases that match TRBD1. This CDR3 has 16 residues. The trim removed 3 bases at V and 5 bases at J, leaving 6 bases unmatched. CDR1 and CDR2 from the germline V gene are KGHDR and SFDVKD. CDR3 bases: TGTGCCACCAGTGATACCGGGACAGGGGGCCGGGAGACCCAGTACTTC. Translated, it gives CATSDTGTGGRETQYF.

The chain employs TRBV27 and TRBJ2-7, with a weak D call TRBD1 (7 bases). Germline CDR1 MNHEY, CDR2 SMNVEV (reference sequence). V lost 3 bases and J lost 13, with 13 bases in between. This CDR3 region has 11 residues. As DNA, the CDR3 is TGTGCCAGCAGTTTCGGAGGGGGCGAATACTTC. Translation: CASSFGGGEYF.